This section outlines one T cell receptor (beta chain) sequence together with its context. Its antigen is currently not known. There are no base qualities to consult, and no much larger clone falls within one base. There are 15 amino acids in the CDR3, from cysteine to phenylalanine inclusive. Solely the CDR3 DNA is kept, with 45 bases framed from the first base. As encoded in the germline V gene, CDR1 is MDHEN while CDR2 is SYDVKM. The junction shows trimming of 7 bases on V and 3 bases on J, plus 16 bases between the germline ends. Whole blood was collected in K2EDTA tubes by collaborating institutions according to the institutions' own protocols. For TCRbeta analysis, collaborators shipped samples as frozen whole blood, isolated PBMCs, or DNA extracted from either of those sample types. This sample was taken from a study of blood T cell repertoires in COVID-19 (dated by TCRdb to the early 2020s). Describing the broader study: Collaborator samples came from the United States, Italy and Spain and covered acute and convalescent phases of COVID-19. The material from the prospective study consisted of cDNA or gDNA derived from T cells, B-cell-depleted T cells, or PBMCs. Subjects who had been exposed to COVID-19, were actively infected with it, or had recovered from it provided the deeply sampled blood TCRbeta repertoires that made up the dataset. The repertoires were released in a freely available public database intended as a resource for research on the immune response to SARS-CoV-2. Samples came from the ongoing ImmuneRACE study (first 160 participants) plus 1,254 subjects from 6 global collaborators. Nearly every sample came with metadata listing a de-identified subject ID, COVID-19 status, age in years and sex. HLA class I and class II types, where available, came from metadata supplied by the sample provider rather than from assay-based typing.

Overall study results and their limits: Clinical and demographic metadata were provided uncurated, with the amount varying by source and participant.

TCRbeta CDR3 regions were amplified from genomic DNA using the immunoSEQ Assay, a bias-controlled multiplex PCR. The study's processing was this. The number of nucleated cells in each sample was estimated from the amplification of reference gene primers within the assay. To quantify the absolute abundance of each unique TCRbeta CDR3 rearrangement, sequence reads were collapsed and filtered. For each sample, productive Simpson clonality was calculated as the square root of Simpson's diversity index across productive rearrangements. As stored in TCRdb, this immuneACCESS dataset retains in-frame rearrangements with V and J assigned. A fraction of the clones does not appear; measured against another copy, unresolved V genes explain less than half of the discrepancy, and the remainder lacks a known reason. V, J and clone size derive from that table, while D and trimming were established from the DNA sequence. The sample includes about 120,000 clones, with 85% observed a single time. Of the sample, 3% to 4% is held by the ten largest clones.

The sequence joins TRBV28 to TRBJ1-5, and possibly TRBD1, on 6 matching bases. The sequence came from a man aged 55 to 70 with acute or convalescent COVID-19. The source material was peripheral blood. For the CDR3, the sequence is CASNGAGAINQPQHF. The DNA sequence is as follows: TGTGCCAGCAATGGAGCGGGGGCGATCAATCAGCCCCAGCATTTT.